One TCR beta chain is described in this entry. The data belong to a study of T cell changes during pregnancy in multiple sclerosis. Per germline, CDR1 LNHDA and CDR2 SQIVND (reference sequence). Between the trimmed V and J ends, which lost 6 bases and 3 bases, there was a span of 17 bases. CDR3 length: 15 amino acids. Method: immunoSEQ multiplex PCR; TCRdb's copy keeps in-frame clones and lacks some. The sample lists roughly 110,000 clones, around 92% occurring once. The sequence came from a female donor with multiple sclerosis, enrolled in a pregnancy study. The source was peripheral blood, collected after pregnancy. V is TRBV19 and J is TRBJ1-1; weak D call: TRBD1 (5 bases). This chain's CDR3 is CASRKGPQLHTEAFF. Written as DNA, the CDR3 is TGTGCCAGTAGAAAGGGGCCCCAGCTACACACTGAAGCTTTCTTT.